This TCR beta chain was sequenced for a study of T-cell reconstitution after alpha-beta-depleted transplantation in children. This clonotype was found a few times. What it binds is not known. Unique molecular identifiers were incorporated when the TCRbeta library was constructed. Each CDR3 protein is one row after TCRdb ran MiXCR on the PCR reads. The sample has 490,000 or so distinct CDR3 sequences, about 10% seen once. Germline CDR1 is SEHNR and CDR2 is FQNEAQ (reference sequence). The CDR3 loop spans 15 amino acids. The V segment lost 5 bases and the J segment 2 bases; nucleotides outside the gene matches: 5. Study-wide results and limits: Diversity of TCRbeta at day 60 was high in some patients, arising from surviving recipient T cells and thymic progenitors. A year post-transplant, T-cell counts and diversity derived mostly from newly produced T cells.

This rearrangement joins TRBV7-9 to TRBJ2-3; 9 bases match TRBD1. The sequence was collected from a child under 10 years old with inherited bone marrow failure, due to receive a stem cell transplant. The material was PBMCs, obtained before TCRalphabeta/CD19-depleted stem cell transplant. The CDR3 sequence is CASSAGTGITDTQYF. The CDR3 nucleotides read TGTGCCAGCAGCGCGGGGACAGGGATCACAGATACGCAGTATTTT.